The 29 T cell receptor beta chains presented below share a single source sample, sequenced in a study of OX40 agonist ivuxolimab in advanced cancers. Sequenced by immunoSEQ multiplex PCR; TCRdb stores in-frame clones only, minus some. The table records fewer than 120,000 clones, about 92% of them present only once. This material consisted of CD4+ or CD8+ T cells sorted from blood, taken in a trial of the OX40 agonist ivuxolimab. The source of these receptors is an adult with an advanced solid tumor such as melanoma, head and neck, liver or kidney cancer.

V usage is TRBV10-3 and J usage is TRBJ1-5, with D possibly being TRBD1 (6 bases). This CDR3 comprises 13 residues. Germline loops: CDR1 ENHRY, CDR2 SYGVKD. V lost 6 bases to trimming and J lost 6 bases, with 12 bases between them. CDR3 sequence (DNA): TGTGCCATCAGACCGGGACATAGTCAGCCCCAGCATTTT. Protein sequence: CAIRPGHSQPQHF.

The chain links TRBV7-9 to TRBJ1-1, with D uncertain. Germline V gene data show CDR1 as SEHNR and CDR2 as FQNEAQ (reference sequence). The CDR3 loop spans 16 amino acids. Trimming took 2 bases from V and 0 from J, leaving 13 bases between them. Written as DNA, the CDR3 is TGTGCCAGCAGCTTACGGGGATCGCCCATGAACACTGAAGCTTTCTTT. It translates to CASSLRGSPMNTEAFF.

This sequence joins TRBV7-2 and TRBJ2-1; TRBD2 is a possible D gene (5 bases). The germline V gene has CDR1 SGHTA and CDR2 FQGNSA. There are 12 residues in the CDR3. V gave up 7 bases and J gave up 5 bases, with 9 bases separating them. The DNA for the CDR3 is TGTGCCAGCACCAGAGGGCACAATGAGCAGTTCTTC. Translated: CASTRGHNEQFF.

The genes are TRBV6-1 and TRBJ2-3; D gene uncertain. CDR1 is MNHNS and CDR2 is SASEGT in the germline V gene. V lost 0 bases, J lost 6 bases, and 10 bases lay in between. This CDR3 comprises 14 residues. The CDR3 spells CASSEAGAIDTQYF. DNA of the CDR3: TGTGCCAGCAGTGAAGCTGGAGCTATTGATACGCAGTATTTT.

This chain uses TRBV28 with TRBJ2-4, with a tentative D call TRBD2 (8 bases). V gave up 8 bases and J gave up 0 bases, with 14 bases separating them. CDR3 size: 15 residues. Germline CDR1 is MDHEN and CDR2 is SYDVKM. Written as DNA, the CDR3 is TGTGCCAGCTCGGGAGGGGGCCTAGCCAAAAACATTCAGTACTTC. Translation gives CASSGGGLAKNIQYF.

CDR3 in DNA: TGTGCCTGGAGTCCCATTAGCGACAGGGGCAATGAGCAGTTCTTC. Its translation: CAWSPISDRGNEQFF. The V and J genes are TRBV30 and TRBJ2-1; 8 bases align to TRBD1. This CDR3 is 15 amino acids long. V lost 2 bases to trimming and J lost 6 bases; unmatched junction nucleotides: 9. From germline, CDR1 is GTSNPN and CDR2 SVGIG (reference sequence). Based on the CDR3 plus reference TRBV30 and TRBJ2-1, the full variable domain is SQTIHQWPATLVQPVGSPLSLECTVEGTSNPNLYWYRQAAGRGLQLLFYSVGIGQISSEVPQNLSASRPQDRQFILSSKKLLLSDSGFYLCAWSPISDRGNEQFFGPGTRLTVL.

This clone has a single count. The chain couples TRBV19 to TRBJ2-3; D is unresolved. In germline, CDR1 is LNHDA, CDR2 SQIVND (reference sequence). V was shortened by 1 base and J by 5 bases, with 4 bases between the two germline ends. The CDR3 length is 12 residues. In DNA, the CDR3 is TGTGCCAGTAGTATAGTTGGAGATACGCAGTATTTT. It is translated as CASSIVGDTQYF.

The J gene is TRBJ1-1, the V gene TRBV27; possible D gene TRBD1, 5 bases. Germline CDR1 reads MNHEY; CDR2 reads SMNVEV (reference sequence). The CDR3 extends over 15 amino acids. The ends were cut back, 6 bases at V and 11 bases at J, with 25 bases in the middle. The CDR3 coding sequence is TGTGCCAGCAGCAACCAGGCCGGGACTCCCTTCGCGGCTTTCTTT. It yields the protein CASSNQAGTPFAAFF.

The V gene is TRBV19, the J gene TRBJ1-1; D remains ambiguous. V lost 1 base and J 4 bases, leaving 7 bases between the germline ends. The CDR3 contains 13 residues. Germline CDR1 reads LNHDA; CDR2 reads SQIVND (reference sequence). CDR3 DNA sequence: TGTGCCAGTAGTATAGGGAGGGCCACTGAAGCTTTCTTT. This codes for CASSIGRATEAFF.

V gene TRBV9 combines with J gene TRBJ2-3; D unresolved. The CDR3 contains 12 residues. V was pared by 0 bases and J by 5 bases, with 4 bases between. Germline lookup yields CDR1 SGDLS and CDR2 YYNGEE. CDR3 bases: TGTGCCAGCAGCGTAGCCCTAGATACGCAGTATTTT. Translation gives CASSVALDTQYF.

The DNA of the CDR3 is TGTGCCAGCAGCTCCCAGGGGGTGAATTCACCCCTCCACTTT. It yields the protein CASSSQGVNSPLHF. The rearrangement uses TRBV7-2 and TRBJ1-6; 7 bases are shared with TRBD1. Germline lookup yields CDR1 SGHTA and CDR2 FQGNSA. The V gene end was trimmed by 4 bases and the J gene end by 7 bases; junction bases not matched to a gene: 4. This CDR3 is built from 14 residues.

A single count supports this clone. This chain connects TRBV28 to TRBJ1-2, with D unclear. Per the germline V gene, CDR1 is MDHEN and CDR2 is SYDVKM. Trimming cost V 6 bases and J 4 bases, with 9 bases left between them. This CDR3 has 12 residues. The CDR3 nucleotides are TGTGCCAGCAGCCCGGGTAGCTATGGCTACACCTTC. This sequence encodes CASSPGSYGYTF.

The chain is built from TRBV9 and TRBJ1-2; D unresolved. V was trimmed by 0 bases and J by 2 bases, leaving 17 bases between them. Germline CDR1 and CDR2: SGDLS and YYNGEE. CDR3 size: 17 residues. CDR3 sequence (DNA): TGTGCCAGCAGCGTAGCCGTAACCCTTACTGAGAACTATGGCTACACCTTC. Amino acids: CASSVAVTLTENYGYTF.

This sequence joins TRBV18 and TRBJ2-3; possibly TRBD1 or TRBD2 for D (5 bases each). Trimming took off 2 bases at V and 6 bases at J, with 15 bases between the two ends. The CDR3 has 15 residues. The V gene's germline CDR1 is KGHSH and CDR2 LQKENI. The CDR3, as DNA: TGTGCCAGCTCACCAGGGGCCAACGGGGACGATACGCAGTATTTT. Residues: CASSPGANGDDTQYF.

The chain joins TRBV30 to TRBJ2-5; 9 nucleotides match TRBD1. The CDR3 totals 13 residues. Germline assignment: CDR1 GTSNPN and CDR2 SVGIG (reference sequence). The trim removed 0 bases at V and 5 bases at J, leaving 1 base unmatched. CDR3 loop: CAWSVGQGETQYF. CDR3 in DNA: TGTGCCTGGAGTGTAGGACAGGGGGAGACCCAGTACTTC.

The V call is TRBV27, the J call TRBJ1-6; no clear D gene. Germline-derived CDR1 and CDR2 are MNHEY and SMNVEV (reference sequence). V dropped 4 bases and J dropped 4 bases, with 2 bases sitting between them. The CDR3 covers 12 residues. CDR3 loop: CASSSYNSPLHF. The CDR3 region has the DNA TGTGCCAGCAGTTCATATAATTCACCCCTCCACTTT.

This chain joins TRBV11-2 and TRBJ1-1; 11 nucleotides match TRBD1. The CDR3 is 14 residues long. Germline-derived CDR1 and CDR2 are SGHAT and FQNNGV. J lost 4 bases, V lost 5 bases, and 3 bases had no gene match. The CDR3 loop is CASSVGQGGTEAFF. The DNA of the CDR3 is TGTGCCAGCAGCGTGGGACAGGGGGGCACTGAAGCTTTCTTT.

The rearrangement uses TRBV10-3 and TRBJ1-1, with 9 bases lining up with TRBD1. J lost 5 bases, V lost 8 bases, and 9 bases had no gene match. This CDR3 has 14 residues. The germline V gene has CDR1 ENHRY and CDR2 SYGVKD. CDR3 coding DNA: TGTGCCATCGCGAGGACAGGGGCAGAAACTGAAGCTTTCTTT. The encoded protein is CAIARTGAETEAFF.

The chain links TRBV19 to TRBJ2-1, with 10 bases identical to TRBD2. This CDR3 has 15 amino acids. Germline CDR1 is LNHDA and CDR2 is SQIVND (reference sequence). V lost 8 bases to trimming and J lost 4 bases; unmatched junction nucleotides: 8. CDR3 coding DNA: TGTGCCAGTTTCTCAGCGGGAGGGCCTTACAATGAGCAGTTCTTC. This sequence encodes CASFSAGGPYNEQFF.

The chain employs TRBV6-1 and TRBJ1-1; D unclear. The CDR3 is made up of 12 amino acids. Germline CDR1 is MNHNS and CDR2 is SASEGT. V was pared by 4 bases and J by 8 bases, with 11 bases between. This CDR3 reads CASSATLGEAFF. Here the CDR3 DNA reads TGTGCCAGCAGTGCAACCCTCGGGGAAGCTTTCTTT.

V and J are TRBV9 and TRBJ2-5, with D uncertain. Trimming stripped 2 bases from V and 5 bases from J, with 13 bases between. CDR3 length equals 14 residues. Germline CDR1 SGDLS, CDR2 YYNGEE. The CDR3 loop reads CASSVSRSPETQYF. CDR3 DNA: TGTGCCAGCAGCGTGTCCCGGTCCCCGGAGACCCAGTACTTC.

V and J are TRBV6-4 and TRBJ1-5; D remains unclear. This CDR3 has 14 amino acids. The V end lost 2 bases, the J end lost 6 bases, and 11 bases lay between the germline ends. Germline CDR1 and CDR2: MRHNA and SNTAGT. This chain's CDR3 is CASSDRIARQPQHF. The DNA for the CDR3 is TGTGCCAGCAGTGACAGGATAGCGCGTCAGCCCCAGCATTTT.

The table lists this clone with a few counts. Other nucleotide sequences from this sample produce the same CDR3. V usage is TRBV4-1 and J usage is TRBJ1-3; no definite D call. Germline CDR1 and CDR2: MGHRA and YSYEKL. The V end lost 0 bases, the J end lost 0 bases, and 6 bases lay between the germline ends. The CDR3 runs to 15 residues. CDR3 in DNA: TGCGCCAGCAGCCAAGACAGGAACTCTGGAAACACCATATATTTT. Translation: CASSQDRNSGNTIYF.

The chain is built from TRBV5-8 and TRBJ1-2; D gene uncertain. Germline CDR1 and CDR2: SGHTS and YDEGEE. The CDR3 has 12 residues. V lost 0 bases and J 8 bases, leaving 8 bases between the germline ends. For the CDR3, the DNA is TGTGCCAGCAGCTTGGCTCGGAACGGCTACACCTTC. Translating gives CASSLARNGYTF.

V is TRBV7-9 and J is TRBJ1-2; 10 bases map to TRBD1. J was trimmed by 8 bases and V by 5 bases; bases with no gene match: 5. The CDR3 runs 13 residues. CDR1 SEHNR and CDR2 FQNEAQ come from the germline V gene (reference sequence). The CDR3 DNA follows: TGTGCCAGCAGCCCCGGGACAGGGGCGGGCTACACCTTC. Protein product: CASSPGTGAGYTF.

CDR3 sequence (DNA): TGTGCCAGCAGCTTTCTAGGGGACACTGAAGCTTTCTTT. Encoded protein: CASSFLGDTEAFF. The rearrangement joins TRBV7-2 to TRBJ1-1; weak D call: TRBD1 (5 bases). In germline, CDR1 is SGHTA, CDR2 FQGNSA. Deletions cut 3 bases from V and 3 bases from J, with 8 bases between. The CDR3 runs 13 residues. The full variable domain, completed using reference TRBV7-2 and TRBJ1-1, is GAGVSQSPSNKVTEKGKDVELRCDPISGHTALYWYRQSLGQGLEFLIYFQGNSAPDKSGLPSDRFSAERTGGSVSTLTIQRTQQEDSAVYLCASSFLGDTEAFFGQGTRLTVV.

The V gene is TRBV19, the J gene TRBJ2-4; no clear D gene. V was clipped by 11 bases and J by 0 bases, with 11 bases between them. Germline lookup yields CDR1 LNHDA and CDR2 SQIVND (reference sequence). The CDR3 runs to 13 residues. The CDR3 reads CARPPLAKNIQYF. Written as DNA, the CDR3 is TGTGCCCGACCACCCTTAGCCAAAAACATTCAGTACTTC.

The rearrangement uses TRBV7-3 and TRBJ2-2; D possibly uses TRBD1 or TRBD2 (5 bases each). This CDR3 has 12 residues. The V end lost 3 bases, the J end lost 6 bases, and 5 bases lay between the germline ends. Germline V gene sequence: CDR1 SGHTA, CDR2 FQGTGA. Written as DNA, the CDR3 is TGTGCCAGCAGCTTGGGGGCCGGGGAGCTGTTTTTT. Protein sequence: CASSLGAGELFF.

The chain couples TRBV5-1 to TRBJ1-2; TRBD1 agrees at 9 bases. Germline V gives CDR1 SGHRS, CDR2 YFSETQ. V shed 2 bases, J shed 5 bases, and the junction held 4 bases outside the gene matches. This CDR3 has 14 amino acids. The CDR3 coding sequence is TGCGCCAGCAGCTTAGGACAGGGGAGGTATGGCTACACCTTC. It specifies CASSLGQGRYGYTF.